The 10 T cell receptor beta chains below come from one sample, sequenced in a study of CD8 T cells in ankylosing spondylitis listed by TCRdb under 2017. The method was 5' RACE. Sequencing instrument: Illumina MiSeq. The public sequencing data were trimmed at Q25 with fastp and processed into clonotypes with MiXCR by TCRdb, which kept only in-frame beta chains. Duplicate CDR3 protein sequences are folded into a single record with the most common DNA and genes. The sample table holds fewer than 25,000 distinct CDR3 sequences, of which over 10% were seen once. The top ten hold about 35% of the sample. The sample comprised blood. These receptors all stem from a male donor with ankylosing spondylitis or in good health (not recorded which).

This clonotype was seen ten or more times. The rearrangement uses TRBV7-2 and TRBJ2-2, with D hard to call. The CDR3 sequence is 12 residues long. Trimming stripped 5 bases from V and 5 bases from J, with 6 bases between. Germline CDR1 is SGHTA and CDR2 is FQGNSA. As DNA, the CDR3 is TGTGCCAGCAGCATACGGACCGGGGAGCTGTTTTTT. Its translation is CASSIRTGELFF.

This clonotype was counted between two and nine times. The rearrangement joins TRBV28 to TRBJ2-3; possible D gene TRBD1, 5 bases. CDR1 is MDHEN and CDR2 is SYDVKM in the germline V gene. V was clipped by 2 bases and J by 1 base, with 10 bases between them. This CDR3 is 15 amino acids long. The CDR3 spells CASSLTDRRTDTQYF. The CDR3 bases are TGTGCCAGCAGTTTAACAGACAGACGCACAGATACGCAGTATTTT.

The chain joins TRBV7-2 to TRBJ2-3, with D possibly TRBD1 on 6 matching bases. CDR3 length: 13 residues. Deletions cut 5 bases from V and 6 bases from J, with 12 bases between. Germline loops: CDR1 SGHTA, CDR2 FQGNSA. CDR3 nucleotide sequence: TGTGCCAGCAGCACACAGGGTTCGGATACGCAGTATTTT. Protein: CASSTQGSDTQYF.

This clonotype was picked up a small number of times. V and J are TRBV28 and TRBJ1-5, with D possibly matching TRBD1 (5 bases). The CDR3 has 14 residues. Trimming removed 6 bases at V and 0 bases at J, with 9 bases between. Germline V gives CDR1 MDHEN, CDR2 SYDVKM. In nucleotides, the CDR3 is TGTGCCAGCAGGCGGGGGTATAGCAATCAGCCCCAGCATTTT. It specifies CASRRGYSNQPQHF.

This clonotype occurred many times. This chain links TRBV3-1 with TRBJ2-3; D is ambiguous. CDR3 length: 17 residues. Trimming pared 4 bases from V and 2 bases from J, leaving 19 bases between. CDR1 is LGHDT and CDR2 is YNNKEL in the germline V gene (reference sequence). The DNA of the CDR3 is TGTGCCAGCAGCCTTCAAAGGGCAGGTTATTTCACAGATACGCAGTATTTT. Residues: CASSLQRAGYFTDTQYF.

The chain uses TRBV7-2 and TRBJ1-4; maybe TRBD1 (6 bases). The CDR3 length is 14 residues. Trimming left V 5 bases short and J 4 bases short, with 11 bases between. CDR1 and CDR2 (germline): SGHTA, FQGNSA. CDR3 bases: TGTGCCAGCAGCCCGGACAGCTTTAATGAAAAACTGTTTTTT. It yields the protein CASSPDSFNEKLFF.

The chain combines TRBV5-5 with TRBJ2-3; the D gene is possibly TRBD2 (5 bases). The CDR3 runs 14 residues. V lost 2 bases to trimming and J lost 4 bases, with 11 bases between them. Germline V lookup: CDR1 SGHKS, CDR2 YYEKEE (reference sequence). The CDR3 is CASSFLAVPDTQYF. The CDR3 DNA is TGTGCCAGCAGCTTCCTAGCAGTGCCAGATACGCAGTATTTT.

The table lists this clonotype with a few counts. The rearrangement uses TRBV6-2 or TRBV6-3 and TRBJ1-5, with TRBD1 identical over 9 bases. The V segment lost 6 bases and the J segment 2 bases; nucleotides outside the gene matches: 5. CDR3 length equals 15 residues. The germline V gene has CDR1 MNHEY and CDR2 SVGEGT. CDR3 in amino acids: CASRSTGGGNQPQHF. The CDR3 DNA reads TGTGCCAGCAGATCGACAGGGGGGGGCAATCAGCCCCAGCATTTT.

The CDR3 DNA reads TGTGCCAGCAGCTCCGTTCCTGGGGGAGAACAGTACTTC. Protein sequence: CASSSVPGGEQYF. V gene TRBV7-3 combines with J gene TRBJ2-7; D could derive from TRBD1 or TRBD2 (5 bases each). This CDR3 contains 13 residues. V lost 4 bases to trimming and J lost 10 bases, with 17 bases between them. Germline V gives CDR1 SGHTA, CDR2 FQGTGA.

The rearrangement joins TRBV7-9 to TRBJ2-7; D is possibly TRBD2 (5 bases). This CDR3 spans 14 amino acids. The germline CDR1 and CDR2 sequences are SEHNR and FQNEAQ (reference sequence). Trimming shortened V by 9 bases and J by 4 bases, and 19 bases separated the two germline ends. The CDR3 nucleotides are TGTGCCAGTAGCCCTCGGGAAGGGTTTTACGAGCAGTACTTC. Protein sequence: CASSPREGFYEQYF.